These T cell receptor beta chains were read from a single sample in a study of T cells in Graves' hyperthyroidism and ophthalmopathy. Each CDR3 protein is one row after TCRdb ran MiXCR on the multiplex PCR reads. The table records 550,000 to 700,000 distinct CDR3 sequences, around 15% of them present only once. The sample consisted of blood. The receptors originated from a woman between 35 and 50 years old with Graves' ophthalmopathy. Both conserved end residues are part of each CDR3. The order of the fields is clone size, D gene, V gene, J gene, CDR3 DNA, CDR3 protein. The D gene is left open where the match is weak. The size entry is marked missing in some rows and otherwise reads once, few, many or a size class.

>many|TRBD1|TRBV7-9|TRBJ1-1
TGTGCCAGCAGCCACGGGACAGGGGCTGAAGCTTTCTTT
CASSHGTGAEAFF
>-|-|TRBV18|TRBJ1-1
TGTGCCAGCTCACCATGGGCAACAAACACTGAAGCTTTCTTC
CASSPWATNTEAFF
>few|-|TRBV7-9|TRBJ1-1
TGTGCCAGCAGCTTAGCGCCCGGGGGAGCTTTCTTT
CASSLAPGGAFF
>-|-|TRBV6-1|TRBJ2-7
TGTGCCAGCAGTGAGCGGTTTAGCTCCTACGAGCAGTACTTC
CASSERFSSYEQYF
>few|TRBD1|TRBV7-2|TRBJ1-1
TGTGCCAGCAGCCTAACCACAGGGGCGGCCACTGAAGCTTTCTTT
CASSLTTGAATEAFF
>-|TRBD2|TRBV6-1|TRBJ2-7
TGTGCCAGCAGCCGCTGGGAGGGCGGGAGTTCCGACGAGCAGTACTTC
CASSRWEGGSSDEQYF
>-|TRBD2|TRBV10-3|TRBJ2-2
TGTGCCATCAGCGACGGGACTAGGGGACCCGGGGAGCTGTTTTTT
CAISDGTRGPGELFF
>many|TRBD2|TRBV13|TRBJ2-7
TGTGCCAGCAGCTTTTATAGCGGGGGAACGTTTGGAAAGTACTTC
CASSFYSGGTFGKYF
>many|-|TRBV12-5|TRBJ2-7
TGTGCTAGTGGGCGGACCATGTACGAGCAGTACTTC
CASGRTMYEQYF
>-|-|TRBV3-1|TRBJ2-7
TGTGCCAGCAGCCATAATATGGGCGAGCAGTACTTC
CASSHNMGEQYF
>many|-|TRBV12-3/TRBV12-4|TRBJ2-7
TGTGCCAGCAGTTCCATACGGCTAGTCTACGAGCAGTACTTC
CASSSIRLVYEQYF
>-|TRBD2|TRBV7-2|TRBJ2-2
TGTGCCAGCAGCTTAGAGGGAGGGTTCGGGGAGCTGTTTTTT
CASSLEGGFGELFF
>many|TRBD1|TRBV29-1|TRBJ1-2
TGCAGCGTAGATCCGGGACAGGGGAACTATGGCTACACCTTC
CSVDPGQGNYGYTF
>many|TRBD1|TRBV28|TRBJ2-3
TGTGCCAGCAGTTTATACAGGGGTCTTAGCACAGATACGCAGTATTTT
CASSLYRGLSTDTQYF
>many|-|TRBV28|TRBJ2-7
TGTGCCAGCAAGGGGCCCCCCCACTCCTACGAGCAGTACTTC
CASKGPPHSYEQYF
>many|-|TRBV6-2/TRBV6-3|TRBJ2-1
TGTGCCAGCAGTCATCGGACGGGAATTTACAATGAGCAGTTCTTC
CASSHRTGIYNEQFF
>many|-|TRBV6-5|TRBJ1-1
TGTGCCAGCAGCATAGTGGTGAACACTGAAGCTTTCTTT
CASSIVVNTEAFF
>many|TRBD1|TRBV6-5|TRBJ1-1
TGTGCCAGCAGTTACCCCCCGTTACAGGGGGGCACTGAAGCTTTCTTT
CASSYPPLQGGTEAFF
>-|-|TRBV10-1|TRBJ2-2
TGCGCCACACAGGGAGCGAACACCGGGGAGCTGTTTTTT
CATQGANTGELFF
>many|TRBD1|TRBV15|TRBJ1-1
TGTGCCACCAGCTCTCGACAGGGTGGTGAAGCTTTCTTT
CATSSRQGGEAFF
>-|-|TRBV12-3/TRBV12-4|TRBJ2-7
TGTGCCAGCAGTTCCGGGACACAAATCAACTACGAGCAGTACTTC
CASSSGTQINYEQYF
>many|-|TRBV5-1|TRBJ2-5
TGCGCCAGCAGCGGCGCAGGGTTTGGGACCCAGTACTTC
CASSGAGFGTQYF
>many|TRBD1|TRBV6-5|TRBJ1-2
TGTGCCAGCACCAGGACAGGGGGCGAATATGGCTACACCTTC
CASTRTGGEYGYTF
>many|-|TRBV29-1|TRBJ1-1
TGCAGCGTTGTGTTCGGGTTTAACACTGAAGCTTTCTTT
CSVVFGFNTEAFF
>-|TRBD1|TRBV3-1|TRBJ1-5
TGTGCCAGCAGCCCGGACAGGGGGCCTGATCAGCCCCAGCATTTT
CASSPDRGPDQPQHF
>many|-|TRBV6-5|TRBJ2-1
TGTGCCAGCAGTTTACAGCCGAGCTCCTACAATGAGCAGTTCTTC
CASSLQPSSYNEQFF
>many|TRBD1|TRBV6-2/TRBV6-3|TRBJ2-7
TGTGCCAGCAGTCAACGAGGGACAGGGGGCGTCTACGAGCAGTACTTC
CASSQRGTGGVYEQYF
>-|-|TRBV12-3/TRBV12-4|TRBJ2-4
TGTGCCAGCAGTTTCCAGGGTGGGGCCAAAAACATTCAGTACTTC
CASSFQGGAKNIQYF
>few|-|TRBV14|TRBJ1-5
TGTGCCAGCAGCCAAGGAGGGCCCCAGCATTTT
CASSQGGPQHF
>many|-|TRBV12-3/TRBV12-4|TRBJ2-2
TGTGCCAGCAGGAAGGCGGCCAACACCGGGGAGCTGTTTTTT
CASRKAANTGELFF
>many|-|TRBV28|TRBJ1-1
TGTGCCAGCAGTTTTCAGCCTGGACAGCCGTCAATGAGGAACACTGAAGCTTTCTTT
CASSFQPGQPSMRNTEAFF
>few|-|TRBV29-1|TRBJ2-7
TGCAGCGTTGTCACCCAGAACTACGAGCAGTACTTC
CSVVTQNYEQYF
>many|-|TRBV6-2/TRBV6-3|TRBJ2-7
TGTGCCAGCAGTTTGCCGCCGGGACGGCTCACCTACGAGCAGTACTTC
CASSLPPGRLTYEQYF
>-|TRBD2|TRBV7-3|TRBJ2-2
TGTGCCAGCAGCCCCTCTACGGGAGGGTCGGCCGGGGAGCTGTTTTTT
CASSPSTGGSAGELFF
>-|-|TRBV28|TRBJ1-1
TGTGCCAGCAGTTTATGGGCCCGAGGGGGGGCCCGCGGAGCTTTCTTT
CASSLWARGGARGAFF
>many|-|TRBV6-5|TRBJ2-2
TGTGCCAGCAGTTCGAGGGGCGCGGTGAGCGGGGAGCTGTTTTTT
CASSSRGAVSGELFF
>few|TRBD1|TRBV29-1|TRBJ2-2
TGCAGCGTTGATCTAGCCCGGACAGGGAACACCGGGGAGCTGTTTTTT
CSVDLARTGNTGELFF
>many|-|TRBV20-1|TRBJ2-5
TGCAGTGCCACTTCCGGGACCTGGCAGGAGACCCAGTACTTC
CSATSGTWQETQYF
>many|TRBD1|TRBV5-1|TRBJ1-2
TGCGCCAGCAGCTTGGCCGGGACAGGGGTTGGGTATGGCTACACCTTC
CASSLAGTGVGYGYTF
>many|TRBD2|TRBV7-9|TRBJ2-7
TGTGCCAGCAGCTTAGCGGGACTAAGGGAATCCTACGAGCAGTACTTC
CASSLAGLRESYEQYF
>-|-|TRBV18|TRBJ2-6
TGTGCCAGCTCACCACCGGATAGGTCTGGGGCCAACGTCCTGACTTTC
CASSPPDRSGANVLTF
>few|TRBD1|TRBV19|TRBJ1-5
TGTGCCAGTAGTTCTACAGGGGATCAGCCCCTGCATTTT
CASSSTGDQPLHF
>few|-|TRBV30|TRBJ1-5
TGTGCCTGGAGTTCCCCCAATCAGCCCCAGCATTTT
CAWSSPNQPQHF
>many|-|TRBV11-2|TRBJ1-2
TGTGCCAGCGGGGCCAGGGCTTCAGACTATGGCTACACCTTC
CASGARASDYGYTF
>few|TRBD1|TRBV20-1|TRBJ2-7
TGCAGTGCTAGAGACCTAGTTGCGCGGACAGGCGCCTACGAGCAGTACTTC
CSARDLVARTGAYEQYF
>-|TRBD1|TRBV9|TRBJ1-4
TGTGCCAGCAGCGTGGGGACAGCCGAAAAACTGTTTTTT
CASSVGTAEKLFF
>-|-|TRBV7-9|TRBJ1-2
TGTGCGGGCTGGGCGGGGAACTATGGCTACACCTTC
CAGWAGNYGYTF
>many|-|TRBV29-1|TRBJ2-7
TGCAGCGTTGAAAGATCAGGAACGGGAAGGCAGTACTTC
CSVERSGTGRQYF
>few|TRBD1|TRBV30|TRBJ2-7
TGTGCCTGGACGAGAGACAGGGGTTACGAGCAGTACTTC
CAWTRDRGYEQYF
>many|-|TRBV19|TRBJ2-2
TGTGCCAGTAGTATTGTACGGGCTATCGGGGAGCTGTTTTTT
CASSIVRAIGELFF
>many|-|TRBV6-5|TRBJ2-7
TGTGCCAGCAGTTCAAGTAGACCGCAGGATAGAGTCTACGAGCAGTACTTC
CASSSSRPQDRVYEQYF
>many|-|TRBV7-9|TRBJ2-5
TGTGCCAGCAGCTATGACCTGGAGACCCAGTACTTC
CASSYDLETQYF
>many|TRBD2|TRBV12-3/TRBV12-4|TRBJ2-5
TGTGCCAGCAGTTTAACGGGGGGACAAGAGACCCAGTACTTC
CASSLTGGQETQYF
>many|TRBD1|TRBV6-1|TRBJ1-5
TGTGCCAGCCGGGGACAGGGGATGAGTGGTAATCAGCCCCAGCATTTT
CASRGQGMSGNQPQHF
>-|-|TRBV5-1|TRBJ2-7
TGCGCCAGCAGAGAGTCCAACGAGCAGTACTTC
CASRESNEQYF
>few|TRBD1|TRBV5-1|TRBJ1-1
TGCGCCAGCAGCTTGGAACAGGGGGGCACTGAAGCTTTCTTT
CASSLEQGGTEAFF
>-|-|TRBV6-1|TRBJ2-7
TGTGCCAGCAGTGAAGCTGACCCCTACGAGCAGTACTTC
CASSEADPYEQYF
>many|-|TRBV29-1|TRBJ2-5
TGCAGCGTTGAAGTCACGGCCTCAGAGACCCAGTACTTC
CSVEVTASETQYF
>-|-|TRBV7-2|TRBJ2-2
TGTGCCAGCAGCTTGAGCTGGAGCAAAACCGGGGAGCTGTTTTTT
CASSLSWSKTGELFF